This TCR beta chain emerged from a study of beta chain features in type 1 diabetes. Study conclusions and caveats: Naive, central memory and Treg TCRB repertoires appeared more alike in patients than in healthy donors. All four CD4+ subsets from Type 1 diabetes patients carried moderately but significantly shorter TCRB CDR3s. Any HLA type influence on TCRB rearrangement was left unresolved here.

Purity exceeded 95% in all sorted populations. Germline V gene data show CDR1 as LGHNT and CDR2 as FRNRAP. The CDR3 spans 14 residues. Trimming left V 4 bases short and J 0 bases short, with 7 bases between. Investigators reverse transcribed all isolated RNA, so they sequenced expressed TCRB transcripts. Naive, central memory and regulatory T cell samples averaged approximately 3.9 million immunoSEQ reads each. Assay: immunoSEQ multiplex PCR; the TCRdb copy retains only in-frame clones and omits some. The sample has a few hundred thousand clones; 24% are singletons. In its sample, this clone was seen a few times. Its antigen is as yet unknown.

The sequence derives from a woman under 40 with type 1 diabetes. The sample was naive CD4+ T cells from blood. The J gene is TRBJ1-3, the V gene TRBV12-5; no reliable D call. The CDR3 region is CASGSVASGNTIYF. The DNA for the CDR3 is TGTGCTAGTGGTTCGGTGGCCTCTGGAAACACCATATATTTT.